The present TCR beta chain was sequenced within a study of beta chain features in type 1 diabetes. Germline-derived CDR1 and CDR2 are SEHNR and FQNEAQ (reference sequence). This CDR3 has 15 residues. Germline trimming cut 2 bases from V and 8 bases from J; bases unmatched to any gene: 6. This clone was picked up a small number of times. Expressed TCRB transcripts were sequenced because the entire RNA isolate underwent reverse transcription. Only in-frame clones appear in the TCRdb table, and some are missing; sequencing was by immunoSEQ multiplex PCR. Of roughly 300,000 clones in the sample, 7.5% to 9% were seen once.

This chain uses TRBV7-9 with TRBJ2-1; 10 positions match TRBD2. The source is a woman under 30 in good health. Material for sequencing was central memory CD4+ T cells from blood. The CDR3 is CASSLLAGASDEQFF. CDR3 nucleotide sequence: TGTGCCAGCAGCTTACTAGCGGGGGCTTCTGATGAGCAGTTCTTC. Full variable domain (missing parts from reference TRBV7-9 and TRBJ2-1): DTGVSQNPRHKITKRGQNVTFRCDPISEHNRLYWYRQTLGQGPEFLTYFQNEAQLEKSRLLSDRFSAERPKGSFSTLEIQRTEQGDSAMYLCASSLLAGASDEQFFGPGTRLTVL.